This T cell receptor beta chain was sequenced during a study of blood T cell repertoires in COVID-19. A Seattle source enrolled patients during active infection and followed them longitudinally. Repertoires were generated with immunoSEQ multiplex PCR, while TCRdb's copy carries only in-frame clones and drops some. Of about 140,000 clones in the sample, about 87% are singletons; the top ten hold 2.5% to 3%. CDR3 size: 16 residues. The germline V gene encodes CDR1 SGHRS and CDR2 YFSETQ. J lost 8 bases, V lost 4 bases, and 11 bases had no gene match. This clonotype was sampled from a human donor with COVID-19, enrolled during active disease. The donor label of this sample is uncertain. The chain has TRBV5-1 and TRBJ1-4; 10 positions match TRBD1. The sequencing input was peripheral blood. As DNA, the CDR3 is TGCGCCAGCAGCCCGGGGAGACAGGGGGCGAACGAAAAACTGTTTTTT. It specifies CASSPGRQGANEKLFF.